The 10 T cell receptor beta chains presented below share a single source sample, sequenced in a study of cytomegalovirus exposure and HLA in healthy donors. Vbeta (60) and Jbeta (13) primers were used in the PCR. Clones were sequenced by immunoSEQ multiplex PCR, and TCRdb holds only the in-frame ones, with some missing. The sample has over 150,000 clones, approximately 80% seen once. What was sequenced was PBMCs. Source of these receptors: a male donor in good health and CMV-seronegative.

This clone is a singleton in its sample. V is TRBV9 and J is TRBJ1-2; D perhaps matches TRBD1 (5 bases). Trimming pared 8 bases from V and 7 bases from J, leaving 12 bases between. The CDR3 runs to 11 residues. Germline V CDR1 and CDR2: SGDLS, YYNGEE. The CDR3 loop reads CASVGAIGYTF. DNA for the CDR3: TGTGCCAGTGTAGGGGCGATTGGCTACACCTTC.

V is TRBV23-1 and J is TRBJ2-5; a weak D match, TRBD1 (5 bases). TRBV23-1 belongs to the ORF category, with a function that is uncertain. The CDR3 covers 13 residues. V lost 3 bases to trimming and J lost 4 bases, with 9 bases between them. The CDR3 loop reads CASSQPGSETQYF. CDR3 sequence (DNA): TGCGCCAGCAGTCAGCCAGGGTCAGAGACCCAGTACTTC.

The J gene is TRBJ1-6, the V gene TRBV19; D may be TRBD1 (6 bases). This CDR3 spans 14 amino acids. V lost 5 bases to trimming and J lost 7 bases, with 12 bases between them. Per germline, CDR1 LNHDA and CDR2 SQIVND (reference sequence). The CDR3 loop reads CASSPPGQNSPLHF. CDR3 nucleotide sequence: TGTGCCAGTAGTCCCCCCGGACAGAATTCACCCCTCCACTTT.

This clone was detected only once. The V and J genes are TRBV7-9 and TRBJ2-5, with 8 positions matching TRBD2. The CDR3 loop spans 15 amino acids. V shed 1 base and J 5 bases; nucleotides not matched to a gene: 6. Germline V gene lookup returns CDR1 SEHNR and CDR2 FQNEAQ (reference sequence). The CDR3 here is CASSLGWTGGETQYF. For the CDR3, the DNA is TGTGCCAGCAGCTTAGGTTGGACGGGAGGGGAGACCCAGTACTTC.

The V and J genes are TRBV7-2 and TRBJ2-5, with 13 nucleotides matching TRBD2. Germline V gene data show CDR1 as SGHTA and CDR2 as FQGNSA. Losses at the gene ends were 5 bases for V and 5 bases for J; bases not matched to a gene: 5. The CDR3 is 15 amino acids. The CDR3 loop is CASSRRTSGGETQYF. As DNA, the CDR3 is TGTGCCAGCAGCCGACGGACTAGCGGGGGTGAGACCCAGTACTTC.

The genes are TRBV2 and TRBJ2-5; TRBD1 agrees at 10 bases. In germline, CDR1 is SNHLY, CDR2 FYNNEI. The J segment lost 2 bases and the V segment lost 7 bases, leaving 7 bases of the junction unmatched. The CDR3 spans 15 residues. CDR3 loop: CASTVWTGGQETQYF. The DNA for the CDR3 is TGTGCCAGCACCGTGTGGACAGGGGGACAAGAGACCCAGTACTTC.

This clone has more than one count but fewer than ten. The V call is TRBV4-1, the J call TRBJ1-5; 9 nucleotides line up with TRBD1. J lost 2 bases, V lost 4 bases, and 3 bases had no gene match. Germline values: CDR1 MGHRA, CDR2 YSYEKL. This CDR3 is 15 amino acids long. CDR3 in DNA: TGCGCCAGCAGCCGGGACAGGGATGGCAATCAGCCCCAGCATTTT. Translating gives CASSRDRDGNQPQHF.

The genes are TRBV30 and TRBJ2-7; possible D gene TRBD1, 5 bases. Trimming removed 3 bases at V and 1 base at J, with 16 bases between. This CDR3 has 15 amino acids. Germline CDR1 reads GTSNPN; CDR2 reads SVGIG (reference sequence). CDR3 DNA sequence: TGTGCCTGGAGAGTAGTACGGCAGGGATCCTACGAGCAGTACTTC. Translated: CAWRVVRQGSYEQYF. Looking up the rest from reference TRBV30 and TRBJ2-7 gives the full variable domain: SQTIHQWPATLVQPVGSPLSLECTVEGTSNPNLYWYRQAAGRGLQLLFYSVGIGQISSEVPQNLSASRPQDRQFILSSKKLLLSDSGFYLCAWRVVRQGSYEQYFGPGTRLTVT.

The J gene is TRBJ1-5, the V gene TRBV10-3; a weak D match, TRBD1 (5 bases). V lost 4 bases and J 3 bases, leaving 10 bases between the germline ends. Germline V gene data show CDR1 as ENHRY and CDR2 as SYGVKD. CDR3 length: 14 amino acids. The CDR3 region has the DNA TGTGCCATCAGTGCCTCCAGGGACAATCAGCCCCAGCATTTT. This encodes CAISASRDNQPQHF.

The chain recombines TRBV7-3 with TRBJ2-5, with a weak D call TRBD1 (6 bases). The V and J ends lost 5 bases and 4 bases respectively, with 17 bases between them. Per the germline V gene, CDR1 is SGHTA and CDR2 is FQGTGA. CDR3 size: 15 residues. The CDR3 DNA is TGTGCCAGCAGCCCCACCGGACAGTCTGGAGAGACCCAGTACTTC. This translates into CASSPTGQSGETQYF.